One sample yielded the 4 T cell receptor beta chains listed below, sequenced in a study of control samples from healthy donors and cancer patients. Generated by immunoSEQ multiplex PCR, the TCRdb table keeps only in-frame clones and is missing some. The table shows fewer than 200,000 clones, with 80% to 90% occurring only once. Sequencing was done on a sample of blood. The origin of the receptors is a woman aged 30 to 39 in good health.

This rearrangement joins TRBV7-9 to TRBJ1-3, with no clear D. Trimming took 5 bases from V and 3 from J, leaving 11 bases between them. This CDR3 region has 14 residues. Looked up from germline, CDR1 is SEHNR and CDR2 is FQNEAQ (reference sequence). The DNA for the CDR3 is TGTGCCAGCAGCGGAGAAATTCATGGAAACACCATATATTTT. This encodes CASSGEIHGNTIYF.

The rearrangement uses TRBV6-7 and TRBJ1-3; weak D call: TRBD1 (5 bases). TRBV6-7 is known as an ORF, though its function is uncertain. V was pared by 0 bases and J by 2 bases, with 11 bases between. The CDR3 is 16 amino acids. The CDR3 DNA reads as TGTGCCAGCAGTTACTCGTGGGGGGAAGCTGGAAACACCATATATTTT. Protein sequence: CASSYSWGEAGNTIYF.

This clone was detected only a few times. CDR3 amino acids: CASSEVQGTGTTGNTIYF. The CDR3 DNA is TGTGCCAGCAGTGAAGTTCAGGGGACAGGGACTACTGGAAACACCATATATTTT. V usage is TRBV6-1 and J usage is TRBJ1-3; 9 positions match TRBD1. Looked up from germline, CDR1 is MNHNS and CDR2 is SASEGT. V lost 1 base, J lost 2 bases, and 9 bases stayed unmatched. The CDR3 runs 18 residues.

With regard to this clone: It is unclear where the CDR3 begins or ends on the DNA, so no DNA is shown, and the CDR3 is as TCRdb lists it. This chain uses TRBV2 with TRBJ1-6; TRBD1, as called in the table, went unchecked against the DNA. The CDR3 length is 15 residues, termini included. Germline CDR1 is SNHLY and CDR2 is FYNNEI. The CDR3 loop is CASILGQGANSPLHF.